This record looks at one T cell receptor (beta chain) sequence and its context. Germline CDR1 KGHSH, CDR2 LQKENI. Trimming stripped 6 bases from V and 6 bases from J, with 15 bases between. The CDR3 extends over 13 amino acids. The data derive from a study of blood T cell repertoires in COVID-19. Measured with immunoSEQ multiplex PCR; TCRdb has only the in-frame clones, and not every one. The sample shows some 98,000 clones, roughly 80% of them seen only once. Sequencing was done on a sample of peripheral blood. The chain recombines TRBV18 with TRBJ2-7; D possibly corresponds to TRBD2 (5 bases). This sequence originates from a man aged 65 to 85 with active or convalescent COVID-19. The CDR3 loop is CASSTRRAGEQYF. The CDR3 DNA follows: TGTGCCAGCTCTACGCGCCGGGCGGGCGAGCAGTACTTC.